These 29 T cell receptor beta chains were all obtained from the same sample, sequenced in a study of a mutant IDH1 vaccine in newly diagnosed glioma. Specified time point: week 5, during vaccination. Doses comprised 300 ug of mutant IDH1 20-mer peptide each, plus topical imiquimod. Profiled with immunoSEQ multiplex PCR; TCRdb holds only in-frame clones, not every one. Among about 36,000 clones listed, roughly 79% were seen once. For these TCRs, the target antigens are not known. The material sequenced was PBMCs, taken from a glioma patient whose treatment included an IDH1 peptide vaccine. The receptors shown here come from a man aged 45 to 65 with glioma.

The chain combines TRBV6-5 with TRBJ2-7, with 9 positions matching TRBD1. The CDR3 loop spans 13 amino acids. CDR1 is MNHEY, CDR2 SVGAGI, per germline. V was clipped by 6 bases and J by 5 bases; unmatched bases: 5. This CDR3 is CASREQGAHEQYF. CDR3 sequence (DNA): TGTGCCAGCAGGGAACAGGGGGCCCACGAGCAGTACTTC.

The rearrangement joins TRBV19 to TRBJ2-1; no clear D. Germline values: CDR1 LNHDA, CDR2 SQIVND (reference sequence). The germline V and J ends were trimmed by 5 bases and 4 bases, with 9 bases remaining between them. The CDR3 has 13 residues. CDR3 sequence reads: CASSGSIYNEQFF. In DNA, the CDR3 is TGTGCCAGTAGTGGCAGTATTTACAATGAGCAGTTCTTC.

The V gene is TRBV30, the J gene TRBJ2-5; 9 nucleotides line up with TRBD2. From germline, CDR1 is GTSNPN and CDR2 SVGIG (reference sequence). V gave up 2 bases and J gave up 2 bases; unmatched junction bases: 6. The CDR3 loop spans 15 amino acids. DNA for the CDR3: TGTGCCTGGAGTCCCGGCGGGGGGGGGCAAGAGACCCAGTACTTC. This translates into CAWSPGGGGQETQYF.

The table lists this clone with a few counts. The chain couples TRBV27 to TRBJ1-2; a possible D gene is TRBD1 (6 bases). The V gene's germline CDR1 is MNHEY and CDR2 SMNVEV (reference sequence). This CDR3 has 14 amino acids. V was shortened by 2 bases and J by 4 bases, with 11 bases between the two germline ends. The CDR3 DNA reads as TGTGCCAGCAGTTTAACTACAGGGAGCTATGGCTACACCTTC. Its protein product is CASSLTTGSYGYTF.

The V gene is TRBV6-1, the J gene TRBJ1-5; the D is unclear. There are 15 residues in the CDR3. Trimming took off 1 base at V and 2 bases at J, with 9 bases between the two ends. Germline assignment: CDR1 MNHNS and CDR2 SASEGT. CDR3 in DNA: TGTGCCAGCAGTGAAGGAATCCAGGGCAATCAGCCCCAGCATTTT. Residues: CASSEGIQGNQPQHF.

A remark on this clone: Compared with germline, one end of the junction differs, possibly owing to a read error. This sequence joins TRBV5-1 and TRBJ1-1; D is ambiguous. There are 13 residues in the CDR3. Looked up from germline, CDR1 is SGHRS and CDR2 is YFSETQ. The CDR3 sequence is CASSLGSGPVVSF. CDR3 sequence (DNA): TGCGCCAGCAGCTTGGGTAGTGGACCCGTCGTGAGCTTT.

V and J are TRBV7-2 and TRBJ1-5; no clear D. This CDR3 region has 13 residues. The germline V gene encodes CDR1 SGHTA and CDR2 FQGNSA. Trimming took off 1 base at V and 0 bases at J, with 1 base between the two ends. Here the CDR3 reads CASSLDSNQPQHF. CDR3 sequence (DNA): TGTGCCAGCAGCTTAGATAGCAATCAGCCCCAGCATTTT.

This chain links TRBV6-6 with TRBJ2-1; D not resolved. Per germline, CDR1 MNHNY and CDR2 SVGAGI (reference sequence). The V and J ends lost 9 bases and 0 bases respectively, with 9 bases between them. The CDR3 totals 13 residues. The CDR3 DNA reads TGTGCCAGTCGGACCGCCTCCTACAATGAGCAGTTCTTC. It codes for CASRTASYNEQFF.

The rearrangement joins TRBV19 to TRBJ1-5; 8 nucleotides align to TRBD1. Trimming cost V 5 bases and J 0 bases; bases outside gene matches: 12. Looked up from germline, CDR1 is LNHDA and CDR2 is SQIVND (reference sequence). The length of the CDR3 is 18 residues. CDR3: CASSLGQGSIISNQPQHF. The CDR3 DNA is TGTGCCAGTAGTCTTGGACAGGGTTCTATTATTAGCAATCAGCCCCAGCATTTT. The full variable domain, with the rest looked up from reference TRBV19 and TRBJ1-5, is DGGITQSPKYLFRKEGQNVTLSCEQNLNHDAMYWYRQDPGQGLRLIYYSQIVNDFQKGDIAEGYSVSREKKESFPLTVTSAQKNPTAFYLCASSLGQGSIISNQPQHFGDGTRLSIL.

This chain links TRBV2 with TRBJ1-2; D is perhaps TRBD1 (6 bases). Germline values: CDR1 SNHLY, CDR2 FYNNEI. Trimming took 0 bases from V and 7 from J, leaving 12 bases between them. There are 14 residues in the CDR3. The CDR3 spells CASSEAQGIRGYTF. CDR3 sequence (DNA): TGTGCCAGCAGTGAAGCCCAGGGGATTCGTGGCTACACCTTC.

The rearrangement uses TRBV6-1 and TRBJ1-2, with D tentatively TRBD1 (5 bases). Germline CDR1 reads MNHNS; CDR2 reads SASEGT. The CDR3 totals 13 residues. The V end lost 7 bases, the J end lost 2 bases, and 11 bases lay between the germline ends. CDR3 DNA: TGTGCCAGCACCCCAGGGATCAACTATGGCTACACCTTC. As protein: CASTPGINYGYTF.

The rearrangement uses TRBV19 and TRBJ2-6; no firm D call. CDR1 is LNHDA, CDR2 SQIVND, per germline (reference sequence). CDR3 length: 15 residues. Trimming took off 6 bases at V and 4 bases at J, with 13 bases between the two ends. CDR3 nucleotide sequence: TGTGCCAGTAGCCCGGGCCTTGTGGGGGCCAACGTCCTGACTTTC. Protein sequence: CASSPGLVGANVLTF.

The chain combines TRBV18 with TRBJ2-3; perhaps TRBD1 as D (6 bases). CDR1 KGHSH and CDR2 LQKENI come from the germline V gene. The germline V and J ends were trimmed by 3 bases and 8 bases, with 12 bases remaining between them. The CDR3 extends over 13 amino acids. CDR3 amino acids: CASSPDRTLTQYF. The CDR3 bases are TGTGCCAGCTCACCCGACAGGACCCTTACGCAGTATTTT.

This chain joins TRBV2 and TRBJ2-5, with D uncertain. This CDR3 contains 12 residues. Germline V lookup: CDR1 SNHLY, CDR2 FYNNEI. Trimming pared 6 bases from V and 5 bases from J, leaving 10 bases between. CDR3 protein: CASRWVKETQYF. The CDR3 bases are TGTGCCAGCAGATGGGTTAAGGAGACCCAGTACTTC.

Here the CDR3 reads CASSYSGTGGSAQHF. DNA for the CDR3: TGTGCCAGCAGCTACTCCGGGACAGGTGGAAGTGCCCAGCATTTT. The chain joins TRBV7-9 to TRBJ1-5; 8 bases are shared with TRBD1. Unmatched junction bases numbered 13, after V lost 4 bases and J lost 11 bases. The CDR3 loop spans 15 amino acids. Germline V gives CDR1 SEHNR, CDR2 FQNEAQ (reference sequence).

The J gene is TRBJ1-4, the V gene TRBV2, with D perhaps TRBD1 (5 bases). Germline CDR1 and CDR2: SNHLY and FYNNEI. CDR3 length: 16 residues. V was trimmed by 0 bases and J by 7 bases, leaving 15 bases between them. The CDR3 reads CASSEAFGGSGEKLFF. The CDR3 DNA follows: TGTGCCAGCAGTGAAGCATTTGGGGGATCCGGTGAAAAACTGTTTTTT.

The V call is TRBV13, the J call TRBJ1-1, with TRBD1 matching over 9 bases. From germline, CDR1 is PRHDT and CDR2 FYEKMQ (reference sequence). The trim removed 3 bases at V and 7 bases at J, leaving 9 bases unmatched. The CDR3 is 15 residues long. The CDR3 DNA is TGTGCCAGCAGCTTGGGGGGACAGGGATGGTTTGAAGCTTTCTTT. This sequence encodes CASSLGGQGWFEAFF.

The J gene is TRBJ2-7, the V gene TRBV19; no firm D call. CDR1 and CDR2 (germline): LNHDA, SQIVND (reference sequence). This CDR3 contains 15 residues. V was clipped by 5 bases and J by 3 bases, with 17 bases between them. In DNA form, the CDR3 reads TGTGCCAGTAGTTCCCCCCTGACCCTCCACTACGAGCAGTACTTC. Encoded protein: CASSSPLTLHYEQYF.

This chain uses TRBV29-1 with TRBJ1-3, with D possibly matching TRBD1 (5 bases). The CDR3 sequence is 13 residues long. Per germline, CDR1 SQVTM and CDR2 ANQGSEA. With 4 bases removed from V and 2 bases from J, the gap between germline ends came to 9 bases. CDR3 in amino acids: CSVVGGTGNTIYF. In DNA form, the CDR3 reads TGCAGCGTTGTGGGGGGGACTGGAAACACCATATATTTT.

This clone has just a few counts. The CDR3 DNA reads TGTGCCAGCAGCACCGGGGCGAAGGGCTATGGCTACACCTTC. This codes for CASSTGAKGYGYTF. This rearrangement joins TRBV2 to TRBJ1-2; TRBD1 might be the D (5 bases). This CDR3 comprises 14 residues. Germline-derived CDR1 and CDR2 are SNHLY and FYNNEI. The V end lost 6 bases, the J end lost 4 bases, and 15 bases lay between the germline ends.

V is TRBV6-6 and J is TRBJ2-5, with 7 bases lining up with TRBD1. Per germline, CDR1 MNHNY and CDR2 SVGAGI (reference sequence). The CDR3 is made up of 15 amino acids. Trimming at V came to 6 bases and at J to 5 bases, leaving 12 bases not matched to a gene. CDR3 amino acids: CASRTSKGARETQYF. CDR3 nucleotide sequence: TGTGCCAGCAGGACCTCGAAGGGGGCGCGGGAGACCCAGTACTTC.

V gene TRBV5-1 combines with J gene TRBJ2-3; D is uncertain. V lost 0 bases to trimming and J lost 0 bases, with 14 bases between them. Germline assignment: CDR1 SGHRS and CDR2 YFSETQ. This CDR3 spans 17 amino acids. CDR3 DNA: TGCGCCAGCAGCTTGGGCACGAGCCAGAAAAGCACAGATACGCAGTATTTT. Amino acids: CASSLGTSQKSTDTQYF. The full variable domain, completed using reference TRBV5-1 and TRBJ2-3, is KAGVTQTPRYLIKTRGQQVTLSCSPISGHRSVSWYQQTPGQGLQFLFEYFSETQRNKGNFPGRFSGRQFSNSRSEMNVSTLELGDSALYLCASSLGTSQKSTDTQYFGPGTRLTVL.

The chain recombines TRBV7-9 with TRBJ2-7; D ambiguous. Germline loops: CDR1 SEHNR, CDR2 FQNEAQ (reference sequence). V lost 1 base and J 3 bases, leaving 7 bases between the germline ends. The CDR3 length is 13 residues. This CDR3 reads CASSLGSVYEQYF. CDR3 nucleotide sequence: TGTGCCAGCAGCTTAGGGTCTGTCTACGAGCAGTACTTC.

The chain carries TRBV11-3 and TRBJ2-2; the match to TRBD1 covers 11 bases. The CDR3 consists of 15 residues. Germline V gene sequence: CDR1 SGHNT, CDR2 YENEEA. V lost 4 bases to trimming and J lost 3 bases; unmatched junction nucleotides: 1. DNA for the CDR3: TGTGCCAGCAGCTGGGGACAGGGGGACACCGGGGAGCTGTTTTTT. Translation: CASSWGQGDTGELFF.

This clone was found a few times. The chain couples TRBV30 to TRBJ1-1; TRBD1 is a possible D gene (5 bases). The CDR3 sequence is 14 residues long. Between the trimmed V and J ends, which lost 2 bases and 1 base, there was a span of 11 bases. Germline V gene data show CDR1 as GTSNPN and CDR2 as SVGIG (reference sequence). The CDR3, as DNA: TGTGCCTGGAGTAAGGGGATAGGGAACACTGAAGCTTTCTTT. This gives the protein CAWSKGIGNTEAFF. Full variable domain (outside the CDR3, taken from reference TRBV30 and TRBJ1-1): SQTIHQWPATLVQPVGSPLSLECTVEGTSNPNLYWYRQAAGRGLQLLFYSVGIGQISSEVPQNLSASRPQDRQFILSSKKLLLSDSGFYLCAWSKGIGNTEAFFGQGTRLTVV.

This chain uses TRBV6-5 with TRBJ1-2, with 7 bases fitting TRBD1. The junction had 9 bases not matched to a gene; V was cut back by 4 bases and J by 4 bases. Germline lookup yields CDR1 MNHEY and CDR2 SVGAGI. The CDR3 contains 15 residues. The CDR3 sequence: CASSSPDRVTYGYTF. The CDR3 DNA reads TGTGCCAGCAGTTCCCCCGACAGGGTCACCTATGGCTACACCTTC.

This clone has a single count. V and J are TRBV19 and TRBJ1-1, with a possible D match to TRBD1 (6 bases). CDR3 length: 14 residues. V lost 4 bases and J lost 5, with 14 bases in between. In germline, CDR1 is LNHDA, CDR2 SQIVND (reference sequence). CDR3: CASSRGLRGTEAFF. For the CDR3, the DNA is TGTGCCAGTAGTAGGGGTTTAAGGGGGACTGAAGCTTTCTTT.

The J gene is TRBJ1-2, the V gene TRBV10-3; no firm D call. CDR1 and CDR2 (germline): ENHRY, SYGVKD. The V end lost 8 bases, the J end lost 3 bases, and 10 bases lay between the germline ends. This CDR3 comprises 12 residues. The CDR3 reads CAIGAEDYGYTF. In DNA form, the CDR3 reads TGTGCCATCGGCGCCGAGGACTATGGCTACACCTTC.

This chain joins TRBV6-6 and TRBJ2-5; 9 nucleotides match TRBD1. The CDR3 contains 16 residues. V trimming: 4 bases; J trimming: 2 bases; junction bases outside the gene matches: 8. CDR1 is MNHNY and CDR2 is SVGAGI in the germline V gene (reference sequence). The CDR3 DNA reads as TGTGCCAGCAGTTCGCTGGACAGGGGCGGGCAAGAGACCCAGTACTTC. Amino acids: CASSSLDRGGQETQYF.